A selection of T cell receptor beta chains follows, all from one sample in a study of OX40 agonist ivuxolimab in advanced cancers. The protocol was immunoSEQ multiplex PCR, while the TCRdb copy is restricted to in-frame clones and leaves out a portion. Of 67,000 or so clones in the sample, 86% were seen once. The sequenced sample was CD4+ or CD8+ T cells sorted from blood, obtained in a trial of the OX40 agonist ivuxolimab. These receptors were obtained from an adult with an advanced solid tumor such as melanoma, head and neck, liver or kidney cancer. Both conserved end residues are part of each CDR3. The order of the fields is V gene, clone size, CDR3 length, J gene, D gene, CDR3 protein. The D gene is left open where the match is weak. Size values are once, few and many counts, or a class for expanded clones, and some rows have none.

TRBV4-3	NA	15	TRBJ2-1	TRBD1	CASSQDPRGLNEQFF
TRBV13	NA	15	TRBJ2-3	NA	CASSLDPLLGGTQYF
TRBV9	NA	14	TRBJ2-7	NA	CASSVGSGTYEQYF
TRBV30	NA	14	TRBJ2-3	NA	CALDGSTGPDTQYF
TRBV28	NA	15	TRBJ2-7	NA	CASSLSSLGNYEQYF
TRBV29-1	NA	14	TRBJ2-6	NA	CSVVVGSGANVLTF
TRBV28	once	12	TRBJ2-2	TRBD1	CASTQGAGELFF
TRBV11-2	once	14	TRBJ2-5	NA	CASSSGVTLETQYF
TRBV18	NA	16	TRBJ2-1	NA	CASSPRGPTEVNEQFF
TRBV18	NA	14	TRBJ2-6	NA	CASSPPWSDNVLTF
TRBV18	NA	13	TRBJ1-1	NA	CASSPGENTEAFF
TRBV7-2	NA	15	TRBJ1-6	TRBD1	CASSVEAGGNSPLHF
TRBV7-2	NA	15	TRBJ2-7	NA	CASSLQQGSSYEQYF
TRBV6-4	once	14	TRBJ2-3	TRBD2	CASSDSTSGATTYF
TRBV27	NA	14	TRBJ2-6	NA	CASRGVAGANVLTF
TRBV10-3	NA	15	TRBJ2-1	TRBD2	CAITIENSGRNEQFF
TRBV30	NA	15	TRBJ2-6	TRBD2	CACSRGGTGANVLTF
TRBV11-2	NA	12	TRBJ2-3	NA	CASSLAQGTQYF
TRBV9	NA	15	TRBJ1-3	NA	CASSTLQGTGNTIYF
TRBV19	NA	15	TRBJ2-5	NA	CASRPTFLAPETQYF
TRBV5-6	NA	16	TRBJ1-6	NA	CASSLGSSGPNSPLHF
TRBV7-2	NA	14	TRBJ2-3	NA	CASSPASMRDTQYF
TRBV19	NA	15	TRBJ1-4	NA	CASCATGATNEKLFF
TRBV6-1	NA	14	TRBJ2-7	NA	CASSEGSVTHEQYF
TRBV10-2	NA	11	TRBJ2-2	NA	CASSGGGELFF
TRBV4-2	NA	14	TRBJ2-3	NA	CASSQVWGEDTQYF
TRBV6-6	NA	14	TRBJ1-6	NA	CASTYGGDNSPLHF
TRBV7-3	NA	16	TRBJ1-1	NA	CASSPTAGAWGTEAFF
TRBV28	few	14	TRBJ1-5	TRBD1	CASSWGQGNQPQHF
TRBV11-1	NA	15	TRBJ1-3	NA	CASSLTGSSGNTIYF
TRBV29-1	NA	11	TRBJ1-1	TRBD1	CSGSDRAAAFF
TRBV7-6	NA	14	TRBJ2-3	TRBD1	CASSSGQLTDTQYF
TRBV5-1	NA	15	TRBJ2-1	TRBD2	CASSVGLAGVNEQFF
TRBV5-3	NA	13	TRBJ1-1	NA	CARSLIMNTEAFF
TRBV4-1	NA	16	TRBJ2-1	NA	CASSQEVRSRTAEQFF
TRBV2	NA	14	TRBJ1-2	TRBD1	CASRPGTEIYGYTF
TRBV2	NA	14	TRBJ2-5	NA	CASRTGLYQETQYF
TRBV5-6	NA	13	TRBJ2-1	NA	CASSANRDREQFF
TRBV28	NA	15	TRBJ2-7	TRBD1	CASRKGQGLSYEQYF
TRBV25-1	few	13	TRBJ1-2	NA	CASSLGTHYGYTF
TRBV6-1	NA	12	TRBJ2-1	TRBD2	CASSERREKGFF
TRBV5-8	NA	14	TRBJ1-2	NA	CASSLVQGRYGYTF
TRBV18	once	15	TRBJ2-2	NA	CASSPLHANTGELFF
TRBV27	NA	14	TRBJ1-5	NA	CASSFGGSNQPQHF
TRBV19	NA	15	TRBJ2-3	NA	CASSIEGHRTDTQYF
TRBV29-1	NA	13	TRBJ1-2	NA	CSVDIGGGYGYTF
TRBV2	NA	15	TRBJ2-3	TRBD2	CASSYIAGTGDTQYF
TRBV19	NA	14	TRBJ1-5	NA	CASSGTYSNQPQHF
TRBV10-3	NA	16	TRBJ2-1	NA	CAIRASGTNSYNEQFF
TRBV14	once	12	TRBJ1-1	NA	CASSPVRDEAFF
TRBV7-3	once	14	TRBJ2-5	NA	CASSLMGVQETQYF
TRBV11-2	once	14	TRBJ1-6	NA	CASRTGRTNSPLHF